This T cell receptor (beta chain) comes out of a study of blood T cell repertoires in COVID-19. As for the study in general: T cells, B-cell-depleted T cells, or PBMCs supplied cDNA or gDNA.

The length of the CDR3 is 14 residues. J gave up 1 base and V 4 bases, and 4 bases lay outside the gene matches. Germline V gene lookup returns CDR1 MNHEY and CDR2 SVGAGI. Participant-given clinical history determined each cohort assignment. Produced via immunoSEQ multiplex PCR; TCRdb's table is partial and in-frame only. Altogether 200,000 or so clones are present, 80% to 90% being singletons, with the ten largest covering over 3%. This clonotype was sampled from a middle-aged woman with acute COVID-19. The chain recombines TRBV6-5 with TRBJ2-7; TRBD1 aligns across 7 bases. The specimen sequenced was PBMCs or T cells enriched from blood (not recorded which). The CDR3 nucleotides read TGTGCCAGCAGTTTGGACAGGCAATCCTACGAGCAGTACTTC. It yields the protein CASSLDRQSYEQYF.